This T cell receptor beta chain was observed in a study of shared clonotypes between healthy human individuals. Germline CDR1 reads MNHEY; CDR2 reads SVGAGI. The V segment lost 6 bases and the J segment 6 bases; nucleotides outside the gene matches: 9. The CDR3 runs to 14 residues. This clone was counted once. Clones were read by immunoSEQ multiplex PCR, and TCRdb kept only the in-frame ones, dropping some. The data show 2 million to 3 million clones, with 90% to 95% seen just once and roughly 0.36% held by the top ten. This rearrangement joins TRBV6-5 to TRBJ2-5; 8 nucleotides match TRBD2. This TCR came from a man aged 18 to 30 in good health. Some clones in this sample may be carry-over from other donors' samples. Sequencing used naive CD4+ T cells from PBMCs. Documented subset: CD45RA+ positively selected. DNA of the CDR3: TGTGCCAGCAGCCTTAGCGGGAAAACGAAGACCCAGTACTTC. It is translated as CASSLSGKTKTQYF.